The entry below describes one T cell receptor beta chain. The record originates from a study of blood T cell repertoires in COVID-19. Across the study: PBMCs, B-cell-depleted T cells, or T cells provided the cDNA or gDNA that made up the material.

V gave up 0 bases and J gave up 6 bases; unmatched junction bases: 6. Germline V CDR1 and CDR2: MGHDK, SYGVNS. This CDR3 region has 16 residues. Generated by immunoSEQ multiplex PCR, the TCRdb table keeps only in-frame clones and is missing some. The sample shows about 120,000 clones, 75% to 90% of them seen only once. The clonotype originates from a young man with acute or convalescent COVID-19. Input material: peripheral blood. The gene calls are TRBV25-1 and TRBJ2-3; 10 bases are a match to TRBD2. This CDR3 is CASSEYSGGRADTQYF. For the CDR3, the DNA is TGTGCCAGCAGTGAATATAGCGGGGGGAGGGCCGATACGCAGTATTTT.